A single sample is the source of the 15 T cell receptor beta chains below, sequenced in a study of cytomegalovirus exposure and HLA in healthy donors. Primers included in the PCR were 60 Vbeta and 13 Jbeta primers. TCRdb keeps only in-frame clones here, not all; method: immunoSEQ multiplex PCR. This table has 50,000 to 60,000 clones, 73% appearing once. Material for sequencing was PBMCs. The receptors come from a man aged 18 to 30 in good health and CMV-seronegative.

This clone turned up a few times. The chain employs TRBV5-4 and TRBJ2-2, with TRBD2 identical over 7 bases. CDR1 and CDR2 (germline): SGHNT, YYREEE (reference sequence). There are 15 residues in the CDR3. V shed 1 base and J 0 bases; nucleotides not matched to a gene: 0. CDR3 in DNA: TGTGCCAGCAGCTTGACTAGCGCGAACACCGGGGAGCTGTTTTTT. It translates to CASSLTSANTGELFF.

V and J are TRBV29-1 and TRBJ2-7; 7 bases map to TRBD1. The CDR3 runs 13 residues. Trimming removed 6 bases from V and 3 bases from J; junction bases left unmatched: 8. CDR1 and CDR2 from the germline V gene are SQVTM and ANQGSEA. The CDR3 here is CSVRQGVNYEQYF. In nucleotides, the CDR3 is TGCAGCGTCCGACAGGGCGTCAACTACGAGCAGTACTTC.

This clone was counted a few times. The genes are TRBV5-1 and TRBJ1-1; D is unresolved. Germline CDR1 is SGHRS and CDR2 is YFSETQ. CDR3 length equals 12 residues. V dropped 0 bases and J dropped 7 bases, with 7 bases sitting between them. CDR3: CASSLVADEAFF. The DNA of the CDR3 is TGCGCCAGCAGCTTGGTGGCAGATGAAGCTTTCTTT.

This chain joins TRBV7-3 and TRBJ2-3; 7 bases are a match to TRBD1. Trimming removed 6 bases from V and 1 base from J; junction bases left unmatched: 4. Germline CDR1 SGHTA, CDR2 FQGTGA. This CDR3 has 14 residues. The CDR3 DNA is TGTGCCAGCAGGCAGGGGGACCGCACAGATACGCAGTATTTT. Its translation: CASRQGDRTDTQYF.

This chain joins TRBV4-2 and TRBJ1-6, with a tentative D call TRBD1 (5 bases). This CDR3 spans 15 amino acids. Trimming took off 5 bases at V and 10 bases at J, with 18 bases between the two ends. Germline V gene lookup returns CDR1 LGHNA and CDR2 YNFKEQ. CDR3 DNA sequence: TGTGCCAGCAGCTTAGAAAACAGGCTGATCTCACCCCTCCACTTT. Translated, it gives CASSLENRLISPLHF.

The V call is TRBV7-2, the J call TRBJ2-7, with TRBD1 as a possible D gene (6 bases). The CDR3 length is 14 residues. V lost 4 bases to trimming and J lost 6 bases, with 16 bases between them. Germline V gene data show CDR1 as SGHTA and CDR2 as FQGNSA. DNA of the CDR3: TGTGCCAGCAGCTCCACGACAGGTCGAGGCGAGCAGTACTTC. Encoded protein: CASSSTTGRGEQYF.

The V call is TRBV11-2, the J call TRBJ2-1; 12 bases are a match to TRBD2. The ends lost 4 bases at V and 6 bases at J; junction bases unmatched: 7. The CDR3 is 16 residues long. Germline V gene sequence: CDR1 SGHAT, CDR2 FQNNGV. The CDR3 sequence: CASSSKTSGSFNEQFF. The CDR3 DNA reads TGTGCCAGCAGCTCCAAGACTAGCGGGAGTTTCAATGAGCAGTTCTTC.

V usage is TRBV5-1 and J usage is TRBJ2-7, with D possibly matching TRBD1 (6 bases). CDR1 and CDR2 from the germline V gene are SGHRS and YFSETQ. The CDR3 runs 11 residues. The V end was cut by 7 bases, the J end by 6 bases, with 11 bases between. CDR3 sequence reads: CASRSGVEQYF. The DNA of the CDR3 is TGCGCCAGCCGGTCAGGGGTCGAGCAGTACTTC. Combining the CDR3 with reference TRBV5-1 and TRBJ2-7 gives the whole variable domain KAGVTQTPRYLIKTRGQQVTLSCSPISGHRSVSWYQQTPGQGLQFLFEYFSETQRNKGNFPGRFSGRQFSNSRSEMNVSTLELGDSALYLCASRSGVEQYFGPGTRLTVT.

V and J are TRBV29-1 and TRBJ2-5, with 10 positions matching TRBD2. Germline V gene sequence: CDR1 SQVTM, CDR2 ANQGSEA. The CDR3 length is 17 residues. The V and J ends lost 7 bases and 1 base, in that order; junction bases with no gene match: 15. The CDR3 reads CSANLGRSGRAQETQYF. The CDR3 nucleotides read TGCAGCGCCAACCTAGGGAGGAGCGGGAGGGCCCAAGAGACCCAGTACTTC.

The rearrangement uses TRBV7-2 and TRBJ1-2, with a weak D call TRBD1 (6 bases). This CDR3 contains 14 residues. V was pared by 3 bases and J by 3 bases, with 11 bases between. CDR1 is SGHTA and CDR2 is FQGNSA in the germline V gene. For the CDR3, the DNA is TGTGCCAGCAGCTTCAGGGGTTGGGACTATGGCTACACCTTC. Protein: CASSFRGWDYGYTF.

This clone came up once. J is TRBJ1-2 and V is TRBV5-6; 8 positions match TRBD1. The CDR3 sequence is 13 residues long. V shed 4 bases, J shed 7 bases, and the junction held 6 bases outside the gene matches. Germline-derived CDR1 and CDR2 are SGHDT and YYEEEE. CDR3 DNA sequence: TGTGCCAGCAGCAGAGGACAGGGTTCTGGCTACACCTTC. Translation: CASSRGQGSGYTF.

This chain connects TRBV5-8 to TRBJ2-7, with no clear D. This CDR3 spans 11 amino acids. V lost 3 bases, J lost 4 bases, and 5 bases lay in between. Germline-derived CDR1 and CDR2 are SGHTS and YDEGEE. DNA for the CDR3: TGTGCCAGCAGCTCCATTTACGAGCAGTACTTC. The encoded protein is CASSSIYEQYF.

The V and J genes are TRBV5-1 and TRBJ1-1; TRBD1 aligns across 8 bases. CDR1 is SGHRS, CDR2 YFSETQ, per germline. The length of the CDR3 is 13 residues. Trimming at V came to 4 bases and at J to 11 bases, leaving 10 bases not matched to a gene. The CDR3 loop reads CASSMLQGALAFF. DNA of the CDR3: TGCGCCAGCAGCATGCTTCAGGGGGCCTTGGCTTTCTTT.

The chain couples TRBV28 to TRBJ1-1; D gene unclear. Germline lookup yields CDR1 MDHEN and CDR2 SYDVKM. The CDR3 totals 12 residues. Trimming took 10 bases from V and 5 from J, leaving 14 bases between them. The CDR3 is CAIQLAPTEAFF. For the CDR3, the DNA is TGTGCCATACAATTAGCCCCAACTGAAGCTTTCTTT.

V and J are TRBV6-5 and TRBJ1-1, with TRBD1 as a possible D gene (6 bases). The CDR3 is 14 residues long. V was trimmed by 0 bases and J by 8 bases, leaving 13 bases between them. Per germline, CDR1 MNHEY and CDR2 SVGAGI. The CDR3 spells CASSYSTKGDEAFF. The DNA of the CDR3 is TGTGCCAGCAGTTACTCGACGAAGGGGGACGAAGCTTTCTTT.